One sample yielded the 26 T cell receptor beta chains listed below, sequenced in a study of T cells after yellow fever vaccination. From the 5' RACE reads, TCRdb called clonotypes with MiXCR, one entry per CDR3 protein. The data show some 340,000 distinct CDR3 sequences, 9.5% to 12% seen once. Sequencing used CD4+ T cells sorted from PBMCs, obtained 45 days after the yellow fever booster vaccination. The receptor source for this set is a man aged 18 to 35 who received the YFV17D yellow fever vaccine.

The chain combines TRBV24-1 with TRBJ1-5; D may be TRBD1 (6 bases). The CDR3 sequence is 13 residues long. The ends were cut back, 5 bases at V and 7 bases at J, with 11 bases in the middle. Germline V CDR1 and CDR2: KGHDR, SFDVKD. The CDR3: CATSGGRGQPQHF. The CDR3, as DNA: TGTGCCACCAGTGGGGGGCGAGGCCAGCCCCAGCATTTT.

V and J are TRBV7-9 and TRBJ2-2; D not certain. The V and J ends lost 4 bases and 4 bases respectively, with 22 bases between them. The CDR3 runs 18 residues. The V gene's germline CDR1 is SEHNR and CDR2 FQNEAQ (reference sequence). The CDR3 protein is CASSSRPMPGSATGELFF. The CDR3 DNA sequence: TGTGCCAGCAGCTCCCGACCGATGCCAGGTTCCGCCACCGGGGAGCTGTTTTTT.

The V call is TRBV3-1, the J call TRBJ2-3; D assignment may be TRBD1 or TRBD2 (6 bases each). Germline CDR1 and CDR2: LGHDT and YNNKEL (reference sequence). The CDR3 runs 17 residues. V lost 1 base and J lost 10, with 24 bases in between. In DNA form, the CDR3 reads TGTGCCAGCAGCCAAGTTAAGGCAGGGGCTTTGTCGGGGGCGCAGTATTTT. This encodes CASSQVKAGALSGAQYF.

This rearrangement joins TRBV21-1 to TRBJ2-5; TRBD2, the table's D call, was not compared with the DNA. TRBV21-1 is a pseudogene locus. The CDR3 is 16 amino acids. The CDR3 sequence is CASSNWALGGSGTQYF. CDR3 bases: TGTGCCAGCAGCAATTGGGCCCTGGGCGGCTCGGGGACCCAGTACTTC.

This clonotype turned up a few times. J is TRBJ2-2 and V is TRBV5-1; TRBD1 or TRBD2 may be the D gene (6 bases each). V was trimmed by 1 base and J by 6 bases, leaving 16 bases between them. This CDR3 is 16 amino acids long. The germline V gene encodes CDR1 SGHRS and CDR2 YFSETQ. The CDR3: CASSLTGTRRAGELFF. CDR3 sequence (DNA): TGCGCCAGCAGCTTGACCGGGACAAGGAGGGCCGGGGAGCTGTTTTTT.

The V and J genes are TRBV7-2 and TRBJ2-5, with a possible D match to TRBD2 (5 bases). Germline V lookup: CDR1 SGHTA, CDR2 FQGNSA. The CDR3 is made up of 13 amino acids. Deletions cut 3 bases from V and 4 bases from J, with 9 bases between. CDR3 protein: CASSFGVVETQYF. The CDR3 DNA follows: TGTGCCAGCAGCTTCGGGGTGGTAGAGACCCAGTACTTC.

This clonotype was detected only a few times. The chain joins TRBV5-6 to TRBJ1-1, with D possibly being TRBD1 (5 bases). This CDR3 is 15 amino acids long. Trimming removed 4 bases at V and 4 bases at J, with 17 bases between. Germline CDR1 SGHDT, CDR2 YYEEEE. The CDR3 DNA reads TGTGCCAGCAGCCGGGGACCGCCCTTGGGCACTGAAGCTTTCTTT. It yields the protein CASSRGPPLGTEAFF.

The chain links TRBV4-1 to TRBJ1-5; 7 positions agree with TRBD1. This CDR3 has 17 amino acids. In germline, CDR1 is MGHRA, CDR2 YSYEKL. Losses at the gene ends were 1 base for V and 4 bases for J; bases not matched to a gene: 10. CDR3: CASSQGPPRGSNQPQHF. The DNA of the CDR3 is TGCGCCAGCAGCCAAGGCCCCCCCAGGGGGTCAAATCAGCCCCAGCATTTT.

This clonotype has ten or more counts. The V and J genes are TRBV7-2 and TRBJ1-2; 7 bases are shared with TRBD1. The CDR3 runs 14 residues. Per germline, CDR1 SGHTA and CDR2 FQGNSA. J was trimmed by 8 bases and V by 5 bases; bases with no gene match: 11. The CDR3 sequence is CASSPGTDGGGYTF. CDR3 bases: TGTGCCAGCAGCCCCGGGACAGATGGGGGCGGCTACACCTTC.

Here the CDR3 reads CSVGGSHSGANVLTF. In DNA, the CDR3 is TGCAGCGTAGGCGGCAGCCACTCTGGGGCCAACGTCCTGACTTTC. The chain couples TRBV29-1 to TRBJ2-6; no reliable D call. Trimming cost V 6 bases and J 0 bases, with 12 bases left between them. CDR1 and CDR2 from the germline V gene are SQVTM and ANQGSEA. The length of the CDR3 is 15 residues.

This clonotype was picked up a small number of times. V is TRBV6-6 and J is TRBJ2-3, with TRBD2 identical over 16 bases. CDR1 is MNHNY, CDR2 SVGAGI, per germline (reference sequence). J gave up 1 base and V 5 bases, and 12 bases lay outside the gene matches. The length of the CDR3 is 20 residues. In DNA form, the CDR3 reads TGTGCCAGCAGTCGATTTCCGGGACTAGCGGGGGGGAGCGGCACAGATACGCAGTATTTT. Protein: CASSRFPGLAGGSGTDTQYF.

V is TRBV24-1 and J is TRBJ1-2; 7 bases map to TRBD1. The J segment lost 3 bases and the V segment lost 5 bases, leaving 2 bases of the junction unmatched. The CDR3 runs to 13 residues. Germline values: CDR1 KGHDR, CDR2 SFDVKD. The CDR3 region is CATSAGTDYGYTF. As DNA, the CDR3 is TGTGCCACCAGTGCCGGGACAGACTATGGCTACACCTTC.

The chain carries TRBV11-2 and TRBJ1-2; possibly TRBD1 for D (5 bases). Trimming removed 1 base from V and 3 bases from J, with 9 bases in between. Germline-derived CDR1 and CDR2 are SGHAT and FQNNGV. The CDR3 length is 14 residues. CDR3: CASSLGDGYYGYTF. The CDR3 DNA follows: TGTGCCAGCAGCTTAGGGGACGGATACTATGGCTACACCTTC.

A word on this clonotype: An end of the junction differs from the germline gene, which may be a read error. The chain couples TRBV7-9 to TRBJ1-2, with D uncertain. Germline V gives CDR1 SEHNR, CDR2 FQNEAQ (reference sequence). This CDR3 region has 12 residues. CDR3 residues: CASRLGVYGYTF. The CDR3 region has the DNA TGTGCCAGCAGGTTAGGTGTTTATGGCTACACCTTC.

This chain links TRBV5-6 with TRBJ2-3; D is unclear. The CDR3 runs to 12 residues. Germline CDR1 SGHDT, CDR2 YYEEEE. The V gene lost 2 bases and the J gene lost 5 bases, with 6 bases spanning the gap. The CDR3 DNA sequence: TGTGCCAGCAGCTTCCCAGGAGATACGCAGTATTTT. It specifies CASSFPGDTQYF.

A word on this clonotype: A much larger clone lies a single base off, so this may be a read error. This chain links TRBV10-1 with TRBJ1-3; no definite D call. Germline V gives CDR1 WNHNN, CDR2 SYGVQD (reference sequence). This CDR3 region has 15 residues. V lost 5 bases and J lost 2, with 13 bases in between. Written as DNA, the CDR3 is TGCGCCAGCAGTTTCCGGGCGGGAACTGGAAACACCATATATTTT. Encoded protein: CASSFRAGTGNTIYF.

The chain uses TRBV7-3 and TRBJ2-3; 10 positions match TRBD2. The CDR3 covers 16 residues. J was trimmed by 4 bases and V by 1 base; bases with no gene match: 5. Germline lookup yields CDR1 SGHTA and CDR2 FQGTGA. The DNA for the CDR3 is TGTGCCAGCAGCTTAAAAGCGGGGGGGCTTCCAGATACGCAGTATTTT. This encodes CASSLKAGGLPDTQYF.

This CDR3 reads CAWGSGTSGGETQYF. The DNA of the CDR3 is TGTGCCTGGGGATCCGGGACTAGCGGGGGTGAGACCCAGTACTTC. The genes are TRBV30 and TRBJ2-5; 14 bases agree with TRBD2. Germline CDR1 reads GTSNPN; CDR2 reads SVGIG (reference sequence). The CDR3 has 15 residues. Trimming removed 5 bases from V and 5 bases from J; junction bases left unmatched: 7. Based on the CDR3 plus reference TRBV30 and TRBJ2-5, the full variable domain is SQTIHQWPATLVQPVGSPLSLECTVEGTSNPNLYWYRQAAGRGLQLLFYSVGIGQISSEVPQNLSASRPQDRQFILSSKKLLLSDSGFYLCAWGSGTSGGETQYFGPGTRLLVL.

This clonotype was observed many times. The chain carries TRBV12-3 or TRBV12-4 and TRBJ2-7; perhaps TRBD1 as D (6 bases). Deletions cut 2 bases from V and 8 bases from J, with 16 bases between. This CDR3 has 14 amino acids. CDR3: CASSLLGQTTQQYV. In DNA, the CDR3 is TGTGCCAGCAGTTTACTTGGACAGACTACTCAGCAGTACGTC.

The chain combines TRBV30 with TRBJ2-4, with TRBD2 as a possible D gene (7 bases). CDR3 length: 13 amino acids. Germline CDR1 reads GTSNPN; CDR2 reads SVGIG (reference sequence). The germline V and J ends were trimmed by 2 bases and 13 bases, with 18 bases remaining between them. The chain's CDR3 is CAWSLVGGRGQYF. CDR3 coding DNA: TGTGCCTGGAGTCTCGTCGGGGGGCGCGGGCAGTACTTC.

V usage is TRBV11-1 and J usage is TRBJ2-7, with 8 bases fitting TRBD1. CDR3 length: 16 amino acids. The germline CDR1 and CDR2 sequences are SGHAT and FQDESV (reference sequence). The ends lost 3 bases at V and 3 bases at J; junction bases unmatched: 10. CDR3 residues: CASSFGGTGRLYEQYF. The CDR3 bases are TGTGCCAGCAGCTTTGGTGGGACAGGTCGCCTCTACGAGCAGTACTTC. The variable domain in full, completed from reference TRBV11-1 and TRBJ2-7, reads EAEVAQSPRYKITEKSQAVAFWCDPISGHATLYWYRQILGQGPELLVQFQDESVVDDSQLPKDRFSAERLKGVDSTLKIQPAELGDSAMYLCASSFGGTGRLYEQYFGPGTRLTVT.

The V and J genes are TRBV9 and TRBJ2-7, with 7 bases lining up with TRBD1. CDR1 is SGDLS, CDR2 YYNGEE, per germline. The V gene end was trimmed by 3 bases and the J gene end by 6 bases; junction bases not matched to a gene: 6. CDR3 length: 13 residues. The CDR3 DNA reads TGTGCCAGCAGCGCGACAGGGCCGGGCGAGCAGTACTTC. This sequence encodes CASSATGPGEQYF.

This chain uses TRBV7-3 with TRBJ2-1; maybe TRBD2 (7 bases). Between the trimmed V and J ends, which lost 4 bases and 4 bases, there was a span of 11 bases. This CDR3 has 14 amino acids. The V gene's germline CDR1 is SGHTA and CDR2 FQGTGA. Written as DNA, the CDR3 is TGTGCCAGCAGCTCACAGGGAGGGTACAATGAGCAGTTCTTC. This codes for CASSSQGGYNEQFF.

The rearrangement uses TRBV5-1 and TRBJ2-5; 7 bases match TRBD2. The CDR3 length is 16 residues. The trim removed 2 bases at V and 5 bases at J, leaving 12 bases unmatched. Per the germline V gene, CDR1 is SGHRS and CDR2 is YFSETQ. Here the CDR3 reads CASSFIAGETGETQYF. CDR3 DNA sequence: TGCGCCAGCAGCTTTATCGCGGGGGAGACGGGGGAGACCCAGTACTTC.

This chain connects TRBV7-2 to TRBJ1-2; 12 bases map to TRBD1. In germline, CDR1 is SGHTA, CDR2 FQGNSA. CDR3 size: 15 residues. Germline trimming cut 7 bases from V and 8 bases from J; bases unmatched to any gene: 11. CDR3 nucleotides: TGTGCCAGCAACCGGGACAGGGGGCAGTATGGAGGCTACACCTTC. Its translation: CASNRDRGQYGGYTF.

The rearrangement uses TRBV9 and TRBJ2-3; no clear D. The CDR3 extends over 13 amino acids. Germline V gene data show CDR1 as SGDLS and CDR2 as YYNGEE. The V end was cut by 0 bases, the J end by 13 bases, with 15 bases between. CDR3 sequence (DNA): TGTGCCAGCAGCGTAGAGGCCAAAAGTATTGAGTATTTT. Protein: CASSVEAKSIEYF.